This TCR beta chain was documented in a study of blood T cell repertoires in COVID-19. The CDR3 has 15 amino acids. The germline CDR1 and CDR2 sequences are DFQATT and SNEGSKA (reference sequence). The V end was cut by 3 bases, the J end by 6 bases, with 19 bases between. Participants' own reports of clinical history determined their cohort assignment. TCRdb's table, derived via immunoSEQ multiplex PCR, lists solely in-frame clones and lacks some. There are 490,000 or so clones in the sample; less than 90% occur only once, and around 8% lies in the top ten. The sequencing input was PBMCs or T cells enriched from blood (not recorded which). The rearrangement uses TRBV20-1 and TRBJ2-3; D may be TRBD2 (6 bases). This TCR was sampled from a woman aged 60 to 75 who had recovered from COVID-19. The CDR3 protein is CSASSPGLRGDTQYF. As DNA, the CDR3 is TGCAGTGCTAGTTCCCCGGGACTCCGAGGCGATACGCAGTATTTT.